These T cell receptor beta chains were read from a single sample in a study of shared clonotypes between healthy human individuals. This table comes from immunoSEQ multiplex PCR, and its TCRdb copy is limited to in-frame clones, with some not included. Counted here are roughly 510,000 clones, about three quarters occurring once; the ten biggest clones make up under 15%. Sequencing input: PBMCs. These receptors all stem from a middle-aged woman in good health. Some clones in this sample may be carry-over from other donors' samples. CDR3s leave out the opening cysteine and the closing phenylalanine or tryptophan. The D gene is left open where the match is weak.

CDR3 protein,J gene,V gene,D gene
ASSMQRNSYEQY,TRBJ2-7,TRBV19,.
ASSETGGTYEQY,TRBJ2-7,TRBV28,TRBD2
ASSQGVGAGQPQH,TRBJ1-5,TRBV7-2,.
ATSRPEEVGELF,TRBJ2-2,TRBV15,.
ASTLNTEAF,TRBJ1-1,TRBV28,.
ASSDYRDGGDT,TRBJ1-2,TRBV6-5,.
ASGVAGGTDTQY,TRBJ2-3,TRBV19,TRBD2
ASSHTGDNSPLH,TRBJ1-6,TRBV4-1,TRBD1
ASSLVIPWGGGNTIY,TRBJ1-3,TRBV7-2,.
ASSQVRFNEQY,TRBJ2-7,TRBV4-1,.
ASSPGQGGYT,TRBJ1-2,TRBV28,TRBD1
ASSLGTSGNTGELF,TRBJ2-2,TRBV7-6,TRBD2
ASSERGPSGNTEAF,TRBJ1-1,TRBV2,.
ASSERAGTNTGELF,TRBJ2-2,TRBV6-1,.
ASTLTPDSGGEQY,TRBJ2-7,TRBV6-5,TRBD2
ASSLRQGYNGELF,TRBJ2-2,TRBV28,.
ASSGWDTQY,TRBJ2-3,TRBV7-2,.
ASSPGLARYEQY,TRBJ2-7,TRBV27,TRBD2
ASSLGTDNTEAF,TRBJ1-1,TRBV14,TRBD1
ASSYFRGGGTDTQY,TRBJ2-3,TRBV6-5,TRBD1